This T cell receptor beta chain is from a study of CD8+ T cells in alopecia areata. Across the study: A 6-month period off drug followed tofacitinib, which lasted 6 to 18 months. Study-level points and caveats: Lesional scalp exceeded normal scalp in clonality, especially in alopecia totalis/universalis. Administration of tofacitinib significantly diminished scalp clonality and expanded CD8+ clones within the top 100. Scalp sample sequencing also detects resident alphabeta T cells of normal skin.

The sample's treatment: oral pan-JAK inhibitor, 5-10 mg twice daily. The CDR3 runs to 14 residues. Reverse transcribed after extraction, RNA yielded cDNA as the sequencing template. Sequencing was performed with immunoSEQ multiplex PCR; in TCRdb, only in-frame clones are kept and a portion is missing. The sample holds fewer than 250,000 clones, about 60% seen once. Comments on this clone: Its target is not known.

The chain links TRBV12-2 to TRBJ2-5; TRBD1 is taken as the D call from the table, unchecked against the DNA. TRBV12-2 is reported as a pseudogene. The material was CD4+ T cells sorted from blood, obtained at week 4, from a patient treated with tofacitinib. The TCR sequence derives from a human donor with alopecia areata. In DNA form, the CDR3 reads TGTGCAAGTCGTGGGACAGGGAGGACGGAGACCCAGTACTTC. Encoded protein: CASRGTGRTETQYF.